This T cell receptor beta chain was obtained from a study of vaccination effects on CD4 cells after COVID-19. Germline V CDR1 and CDR2: KGHSH, LQKENI. The CDR3 is 15 amino acids. V dropped 3 bases and J dropped 8 bases, with 17 bases sitting between them. Ahead of sequencing, the ViraFEST assay grew antigen-specific CD4+ T cells using viral peptide pools. With approximately 10 days of culture completed, CD4+ T cells were isolated. Participants completed two doses of the BNT162b2 or mRNA-1273 vaccine. For each well, a few million PBMC were cultured with 9 to 10 IU/ml IL-2 and around 9 ug/ml peptides. Half-medium exchanges with IL-2 medium took place on days 3 and 7. Libraries were prepared by immunoSEQ multiplex PCR; TCRdb keeps only in-frame clonotypes and omits some of them. The sample holds about 69,000 clones, 74% seen once. As to this clone: The antigen is unknown.

Sequences were derived from CD4+ T cells from PBMCs cultured with HCoV-229E spike peptides, sampled after COVID-19 vaccination. This sequence was found in a human donor who received a COVID-19 vaccine. This chain links TRBV18 with TRBJ2-1; weak D call: TRBD2 (6 bases). CDR3 nucleotides: TGTGCCAGCTCACCTCCCGGGCCCGGCGGGGATGAGCAGTTCTTC. Protein: CASSPPGPGGDEQFF.